Shown below are 24 T cell receptor beta chains from a single sample sequenced in a study of circulating and synovial CD4+ cells in juvenile arthritis. Here immunoSEQ multiplex PCR was the method, and the copy in TCRdb shows in-frame clones only, minus some. The repertoire has about 33,000 clones, roughly 96% of them found once; the top ten carry 0.15% to 0.2%. The sample taken for sequencing was CD4+ T cells from blood. The receptors come from a human donor with juvenile idiopathic arthritis.

The chain recombines TRBV7-8 with TRBJ2-1; D is uncertain. CDR1 is SGHVS and CDR2 is FQNEAQ in the germline V gene. The length of the CDR3 is 14 residues. Trimming took off 5 bases at V and 6 bases at J, with 14 bases between the two ends. The CDR3 is CASSLGGQPNEQFF. The DNA for the CDR3 is TGTGCCAGCAGCCTAGGTGGGCAGCCCAATGAGCAGTTCTTC. The full variable domain, completed using reference TRBV7-8 and TRBJ2-1, is GAGVSQSPRYKVAKRGQDVALRCDPISGHVSLFWYQQALGQGPEFLTYFQNEAQLDKSGLPSDRFFAERPEGSVSTLKIQRTQQEDSAVYLCASSLGGQPNEQFFGPGTRLTVL.

The chain links TRBV7-9 to TRBJ2-1; D may be TRBD2 (5 bases). The V gene lost 2 bases and the J gene lost 9 bases, with 17 bases spanning the gap. This CDR3 region has 15 residues. CDR1 and CDR2 (germline): SEHNR, FQNEAQ (reference sequence). The CDR3 spells CASSLYLDSTPEQFF. CDR3 nucleotide sequence: TGTGCCAGCAGCTTATACTTGGACTCGACTCCTGAGCAGTTCTTC.

V is TRBV10-3 and J is TRBJ1-1, with 9 bases lining up with TRBD1. V gave up 6 bases and J gave up 3 bases; unmatched junction bases: 2. The CDR3 runs 13 residues. The germline CDR1 and CDR2 sequences are ENHRY and SYGVKD. The CDR3 protein is CAISRTGDTEAFF. The CDR3 DNA reads TGTGCCATCAGCCGGACAGGGGACACTGAAGCTTTCTTT.

The gene calls are TRBV9 and TRBJ1-2; D perhaps matches TRBD1 (5 bases). Trimming cost V 0 bases and J 2 bases, with 5 bases left between them. Looked up from germline, CDR1 is SGDLS and CDR2 is YYNGEE. The length of the CDR3 is 13 residues. CDR3 nucleotide sequence: TGTGCCAGCAGCGTAGCAGGGAACTATGGCTACACCTTC. Its protein product is CASSVAGNYGYTF. The full variable domain, with the rest looked up from reference TRBV9 and TRBJ1-2, is DSGVTQTPKHLITATGQRVTLRCSPRSGDLSVYWYQQSLDQGLQFLIQYYNGEERAKGNILERFSAQQFPDLHSELNLSSLELGDSALYFCASSVAGNYGYTFGSGTRLTVV.

Turning to this clone: At one boundary the junction diverges from the germline segment, which might be a read error. V is TRBV28 and J is TRBJ1-3; 10 nucleotides agree with TRBD1. The germline CDR1 and CDR2 sequences are MDHEN and SYDVKM. The CDR3 consists of 15 residues. This CDR3 reads CASSLTGGLGSTIYF. CDR3 bases: TGTGCCAGCAGTTTGACAGGGGGCCTAGGAAGCACCATATATTTT.

On this clone: The sample contains more than one DNA sequence encoding this CDR3. The chain combines TRBV4-2 with TRBJ1-6, with 9 bases that match TRBD1. The CDR3 runs to 17 residues. The J segment lost 8 bases and the V segment lost 0 bases, leaving 8 bases of the junction unmatched. Germline V gene lookup returns CDR1 LGHNA and CDR2 YNFKEQ. The CDR3 DNA reads as TGTGCCAGCAGCCAAGATGGACAGGGGAGGGTTGATTCACCCCTCCACTTT. Protein sequence: CASSQDGQGRVDSPLHF.

Here the CDR3 reads CATATGQPVAFF. In DNA, the CDR3 is TGTGCCACCGCCACCGGACAGCCGGTAGCTTTCTTT. The chain has TRBV28 and TRBJ1-1; a possible D gene is TRBD1 (6 bases). This CDR3 has 12 residues. Germline assignment: CDR1 MDHEN and CDR2 SYDVKM. V lost 10 bases, J lost 10 bases, and 19 bases lay in between.

This sequence joins TRBV27 and TRBJ2-4; TRBD1 matches 10 bases. V trimming: 0 bases; J trimming: 2 bases; junction bases outside the gene matches: 4. The V gene's germline CDR1 is MNHEY and CDR2 SMNVEV (reference sequence). The CDR3 spans 17 residues. CDR3: CASSLSGQGISKNIQYF. The CDR3 DNA follows: TGTGCCAGCAGTTTATCGGGACAGGGGATATCCAAAAACATTCAGTACTTC.

The V and J genes are TRBV11-1 and TRBJ2-1, with 8 bases matching TRBD1. The CDR3 is made up of 14 amino acids. V shed 7 bases, J shed 6 bases, and the junction held 8 bases outside the gene matches. Germline V gene data show CDR1 as SGHAT and CDR2 as FQDESV (reference sequence). The CDR3 protein is CASTAGTGFNEQFF. CDR3 DNA: TGTGCCAGCACCGCCGGGACAGGATTCAATGAGCAGTTCTTC.

Worth noting for this clone: This sample also contains other DNA sequences that code for the same CDR3. The chain carries TRBV28 and TRBJ1-6; D is ambiguous. CDR3 length equals 14 residues. CDR1 and CDR2 (germline): MDHEN, SYDVKM. The V gene lost 5 bases and the J gene lost 13 bases, with 18 bases spanning the gap. The CDR3 sequence: CASSTHGVHSPLHF. In DNA, the CDR3 is TGTGCCAGCAGTACTCACGGGGTACACTCCCCCCTCCACTTT.

The V and J genes are TRBV14 and TRBJ1-1, with 11 bases lining up with TRBD1. V lost 0 bases to trimming and J lost 5 bases; unmatched junction nucleotides: 11. CDR1 is SGHDN, CDR2 FVKESK, per germline. This CDR3 contains 18 residues. The CDR3 is CASSQDMVAGQGGTEAFF. The DNA for the CDR3 is TGTGCCAGCAGCCAAGATATGGTGGCGGGACAGGGGGGGACTGAAGCTTTCTTT.

This chain links TRBV7-2 with TRBJ2-7; 9 positions match TRBD2. J was trimmed by 0 bases and V by 2 bases; bases with no gene match: 8. Germline V gene data show CDR1 as SGHTA and CDR2 as FQGNSA. CDR3 length equals 17 residues. The CDR3 DNA reads as TGTGCCAGCAGCTTACTAGCGGGAAAATTTAGCTCCTACGAGCAGTACTTC. It encodes CASSLLAGKFSSYEQYF.

V and J are TRBV5-1 and TRBJ2-7; no clear D gene. V lost 0 bases and J 2 bases, leaving 12 bases between the germline ends. This CDR3 is built from 15 residues. Germline values: CDR1 SGHRS, CDR2 YFSETQ. The CDR3 loop reads CASSLDPGITYEQYF. The CDR3 DNA reads TGCGCCAGCAGCTTGGATCCGGGTATAACCTACGAGCAGTACTTC.

V gene TRBV15 combines with J gene TRBJ2-4; weak D call: TRBD2 (6 bases). CDR1 and CDR2 from the germline V gene are LNHNV and YYDKDF (reference sequence). V was trimmed by 0 bases and J by 8 bases, leaving 20 bases between them. The CDR3 contains 17 residues. The CDR3 protein is CATSRDPPPGGNDIQYF. The CDR3 nucleotides are TGTGCCACCAGCAGAGATCCCCCCCCCGGGGGAAATGACATTCAGTACTTC.

The gene calls are TRBV11-2 and TRBJ2-1, with 11 positions matching TRBD2. Trimming took 4 bases from V and 5 from J; bases not matched to a gene: 10. From germline, CDR1 is SGHAT and CDR2 FQNNGV. CDR3 length: 17 amino acids. The CDR3 coding sequence is TGTGCCAGCAGCTCTCAGCTAACTAGCGGGAGCCACAATGAGCAGTTCTTC. Translation: CASSSQLTSGSHNEQFF.

This clone was detected only once. The chain employs TRBV7-2 and TRBJ1-3, with D possibly TRBD1 on 6 matching bases. This CDR3 has 18 residues. Trimming stripped 1 base from V and 3 bases from J, with 19 bases between. Germline V gene lookup returns CDR1 SGHTA and CDR2 FQGNSA. CDR3 residues: CASSLEPSGGGHGNTIYF. The CDR3 DNA follows: TGTGCCAGCAGCTTAGAGCCTTCGGGCGGGGGGCATGGAAACACCATATATTTT.

This clone was detected once. The chain has TRBV19 and TRBJ2-1; D is perhaps TRBD2 (6 bases). The V and J ends lost 5 bases and 3 bases respectively, with 14 bases between them. CDR1 and CDR2 from the germline V gene are LNHDA and SQIVND (reference sequence). There are 15 residues in the CDR3. CDR3: CASSLLGTFYNEQFF. The CDR3 DNA reads TGTGCCAGTAGTTTATTAGGGACTTTCTACAATGAGCAGTTCTTC.

The gene calls are TRBV28 and TRBJ1-2; D may be TRBD1 (5 bases). This CDR3 comprises 17 residues. Deletions cut 7 bases from V and 0 bases from J, with 21 bases between. Germline V gene lookup returns CDR1 MDHEN and CDR2 SYDVKM. For the CDR3, the DNA is TGTGCCAGCACCTCCGGGGGGGGGAATAGAGCTAACTATGGCTACACCTTC. It encodes CASTSGGGNRANYGYTF.

The chain couples TRBV10-3 to TRBJ2-5; maybe TRBD1 (5 bases). Germline CDR1 is ENHRY and CDR2 is SYGVKD. The length of the CDR3 is 14 residues. Between the trimmed V and J ends, which lost 5 bases and 5 bases, there was a span of 15 bases. The CDR3 DNA is TGTGCCATCAGTTTCCAGGGTGCGGCCGAGACCCAGTACTTC. It translates to CAISFQGAAETQYF.

The V call is TRBV18, the J call TRBJ1-1; D not resolved. The CDR3 has 11 residues. The V gene's germline CDR1 is KGHSH and CDR2 LQKENI. V lost 2 bases to trimming and J lost 7 bases, with 5 bases between them. CDR3 sequence reads: CASSPSDEAFF. Here the CDR3 DNA reads TGTGCCAGCTCACCATCAGATGAAGCTTTCTTT.

With regard to this clone: At the DNA level, this CDR3 is encoded by other sequences in the same sample as well. The chain is built from TRBV30 and TRBJ1-6; tentative D call: TRBD1 (5 bases). V lost 2 bases, J lost 2 bases, and 13 bases lay in between. Germline V gene data show CDR1 as GTSNPN and CDR2 as SVGIG (reference sequence). The CDR3 consists of 16 residues. CDR3 sequence reads: CAWSLNQGPYNSPLHF. The CDR3, as DNA: TGTGCCTGGAGTCTAAACCAGGGCCCCTATAATTCACCCCTCCACTTT.

To note about this clone: The junction and the germline gene differ at one end; a read error may be behind it. The chain combines TRBV27 with TRBJ2-3, with a possible D match to TRBD1 (6 bases). Germline CDR1 and CDR2: MNHEY and SMNVEV (reference sequence). The CDR3 is 11 amino acids. CDR3 DNA sequence: TGCGCTACAGGGCGGGTAGATACGCAGTATTTT. Its translation: CATGRVDTQYF.

The rearrangement uses TRBV2 and TRBJ2-7, with TRBD1 matching over 7 bases. V shed 4 bases and J 1 base; nucleotides not matched to a gene: 4. The CDR3 is 14 amino acids. The V gene's germline CDR1 is SNHLY and CDR2 FYNNEI. Here the CDR3 reads CASSVGTDSYEQYF. In DNA, the CDR3 is TGTGCCAGCAGTGTGGGGACAGATTCCTACGAGCAGTACTTC.

The chain joins TRBV11-3 to TRBJ2-5; 8 bases align to TRBD1. The length of the CDR3 is 15 residues. V gave up 1 base and J gave up 4 bases; unmatched junction bases: 5. The germline V gene encodes CDR1 SGHNT and CDR2 YENEEA. The CDR3 loop is CASSLGGQELETQYF. CDR3 nucleotides: TGTGCCAGCAGCTTAGGGGGACAGGAGCTAGAGACCCAGTACTTC.